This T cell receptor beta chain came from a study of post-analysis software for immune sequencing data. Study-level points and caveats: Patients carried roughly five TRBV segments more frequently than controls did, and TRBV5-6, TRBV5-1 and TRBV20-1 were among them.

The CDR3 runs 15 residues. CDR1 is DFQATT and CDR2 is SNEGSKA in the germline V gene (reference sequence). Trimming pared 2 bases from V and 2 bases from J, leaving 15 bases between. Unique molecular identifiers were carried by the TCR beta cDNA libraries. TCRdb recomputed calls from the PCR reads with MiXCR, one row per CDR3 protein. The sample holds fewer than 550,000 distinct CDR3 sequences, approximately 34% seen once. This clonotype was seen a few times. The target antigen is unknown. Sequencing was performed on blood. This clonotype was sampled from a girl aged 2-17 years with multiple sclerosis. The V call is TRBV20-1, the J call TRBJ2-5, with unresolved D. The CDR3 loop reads CSARSPDGWQETQYF. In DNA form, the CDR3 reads TGCAGTGCTAGATCCCCGGACGGCTGGCAAGAGACCCAGTACTTC.